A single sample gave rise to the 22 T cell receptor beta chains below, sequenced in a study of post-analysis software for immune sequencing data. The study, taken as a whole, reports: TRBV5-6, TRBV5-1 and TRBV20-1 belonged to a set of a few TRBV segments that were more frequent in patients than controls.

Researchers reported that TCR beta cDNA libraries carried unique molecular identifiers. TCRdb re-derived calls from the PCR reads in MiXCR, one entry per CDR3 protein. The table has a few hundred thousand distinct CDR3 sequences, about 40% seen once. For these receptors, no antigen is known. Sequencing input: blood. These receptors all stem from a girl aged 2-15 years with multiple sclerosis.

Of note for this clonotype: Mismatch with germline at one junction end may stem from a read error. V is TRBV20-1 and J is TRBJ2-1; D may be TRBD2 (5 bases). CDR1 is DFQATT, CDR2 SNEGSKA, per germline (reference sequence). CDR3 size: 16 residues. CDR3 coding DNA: TGCAGTGCCCCCAGCCGAGGGCTTAGCTCCTGCAATGAGCAGTTCTTC. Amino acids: CSAPSRGLSSCNEQFF.

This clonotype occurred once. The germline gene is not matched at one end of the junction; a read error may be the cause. The chain's CDR3 is CASSQRPGALQETQCF. As DNA, the CDR3 is TGCGCCAGCAGCCAACGTCCCGGGGCGCTCCAAGAGACCCAGTGCTTC. This sequence joins TRBV4-1 and TRBJ2-4; D is perhaps TRBD1 or TRBD2 (5 bases each). The CDR3 consists of 16 residues. From germline, CDR1 is MGHRA and CDR2 YSYEKL.

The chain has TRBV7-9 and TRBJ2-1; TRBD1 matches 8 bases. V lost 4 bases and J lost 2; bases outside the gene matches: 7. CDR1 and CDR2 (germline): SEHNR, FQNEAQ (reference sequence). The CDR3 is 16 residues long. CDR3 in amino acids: CASSSTKQGAYNEQFF. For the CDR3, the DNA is TGTGCCAGCAGCTCAACCAAACAGGGGGCCTACAATGAGCAGTTCTTC.

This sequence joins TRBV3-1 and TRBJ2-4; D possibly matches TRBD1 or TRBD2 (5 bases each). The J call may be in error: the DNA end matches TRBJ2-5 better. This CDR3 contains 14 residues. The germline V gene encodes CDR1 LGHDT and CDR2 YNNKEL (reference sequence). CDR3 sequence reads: CASSQTGRAETQYF. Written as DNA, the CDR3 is TGTGCCAGCAGCCAAACGGGACGGGCAGAGACCCAGTACTTC.

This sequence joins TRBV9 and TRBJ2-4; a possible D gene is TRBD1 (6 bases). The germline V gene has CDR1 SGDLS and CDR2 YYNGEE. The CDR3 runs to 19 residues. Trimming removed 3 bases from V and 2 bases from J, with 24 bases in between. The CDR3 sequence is CASSDPTGLAPGTKNIQYF. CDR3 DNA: TGTGCCAGCAGCGACCCCACAGGGTTAGCGCCCGGGACCAAAAACATTCAGTACTTC.

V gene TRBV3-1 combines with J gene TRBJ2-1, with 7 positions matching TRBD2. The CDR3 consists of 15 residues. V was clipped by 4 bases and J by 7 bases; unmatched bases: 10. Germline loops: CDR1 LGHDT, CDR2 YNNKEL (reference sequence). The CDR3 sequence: CASSRLGPGGNEQFF. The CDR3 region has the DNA TGTGCCAGCAGCCGGCTGGGTCCCGGGGGGAATGAGCAGTTCTTC.

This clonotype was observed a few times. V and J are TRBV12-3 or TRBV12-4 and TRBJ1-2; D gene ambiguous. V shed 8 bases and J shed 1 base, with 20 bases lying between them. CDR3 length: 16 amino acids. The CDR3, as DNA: TGTGCCAGCTCACTTATGACCGCGGTAATTAACTATGGCTACACCTTC. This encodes CASSLMTAVINYGYTF.

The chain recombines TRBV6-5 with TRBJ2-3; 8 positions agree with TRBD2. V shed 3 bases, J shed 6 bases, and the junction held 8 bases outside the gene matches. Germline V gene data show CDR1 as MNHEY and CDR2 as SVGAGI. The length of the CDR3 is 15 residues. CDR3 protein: CASSYEPSGYDTQYF. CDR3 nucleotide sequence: TGTGCCAGCAGTTATGAGCCTAGCGGGTATGATACGCAGTATTTT.

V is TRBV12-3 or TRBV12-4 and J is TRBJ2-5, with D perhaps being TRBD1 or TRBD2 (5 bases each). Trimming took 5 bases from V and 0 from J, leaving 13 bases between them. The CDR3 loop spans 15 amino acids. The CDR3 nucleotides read TGTGCCAGCAGTATGTGGGGGACCGACCAAGAGACCCAGTACTTC. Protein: CASSMWGTDQETQYF.

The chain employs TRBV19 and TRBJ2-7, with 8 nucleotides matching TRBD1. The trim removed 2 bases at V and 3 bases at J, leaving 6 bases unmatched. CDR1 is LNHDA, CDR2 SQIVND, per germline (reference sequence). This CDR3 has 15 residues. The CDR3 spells CASSIPGQARYEQYF. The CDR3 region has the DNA TGTGCCAGTAGTATACCGGGACAGGCGCGCTACGAGCAGTACTTC. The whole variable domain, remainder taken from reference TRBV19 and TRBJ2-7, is DGGITQSPKYLFRKEGQNVTLSCEQNLNHDAMYWYRQDPGQGLRLIYYSQIVNDFQKGDIAEGYSVSREKKESFPLTVTSAQKNPTAFYLCASSIPGQARYEQYFGPGTRLTVT.

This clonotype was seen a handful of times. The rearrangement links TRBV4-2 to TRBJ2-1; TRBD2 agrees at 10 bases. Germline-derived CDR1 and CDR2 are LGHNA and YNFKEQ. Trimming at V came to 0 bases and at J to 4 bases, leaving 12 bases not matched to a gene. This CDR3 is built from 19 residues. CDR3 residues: CASSQDRLNSGRSYNEQFF. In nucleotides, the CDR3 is TGTGCCAGCAGCCAAGATCGGTTAAATAGCGGGAGGTCTTACAATGAGCAGTTCTTC.

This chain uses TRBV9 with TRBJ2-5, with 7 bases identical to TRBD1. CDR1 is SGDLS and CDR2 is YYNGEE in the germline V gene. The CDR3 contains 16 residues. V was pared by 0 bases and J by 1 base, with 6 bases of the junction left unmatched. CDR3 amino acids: CASSVGVRDSQETQYF. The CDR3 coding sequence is TGTGCCAGCAGCGTAGGGGTCCGGGACAGCCAAGAGACCCAGTACTTC.

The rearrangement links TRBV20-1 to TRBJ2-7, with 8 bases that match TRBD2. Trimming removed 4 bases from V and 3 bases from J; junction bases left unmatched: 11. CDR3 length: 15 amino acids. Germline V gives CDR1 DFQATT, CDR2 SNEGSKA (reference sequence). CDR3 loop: CSATPGTRKSYEQYF. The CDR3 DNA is TGCAGTGCTACACCTGGGACTAGAAAGAGCTACGAGCAGTACTTC.

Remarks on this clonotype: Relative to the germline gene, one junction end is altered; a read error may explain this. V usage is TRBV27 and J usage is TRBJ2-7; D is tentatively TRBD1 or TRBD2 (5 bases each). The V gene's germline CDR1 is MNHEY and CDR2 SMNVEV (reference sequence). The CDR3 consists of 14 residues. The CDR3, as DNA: TGTTCCAGCAGTCCCGGGACCCTGGGATACGAGCAGTACTTC. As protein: CSSSPGTLGYEQYF.

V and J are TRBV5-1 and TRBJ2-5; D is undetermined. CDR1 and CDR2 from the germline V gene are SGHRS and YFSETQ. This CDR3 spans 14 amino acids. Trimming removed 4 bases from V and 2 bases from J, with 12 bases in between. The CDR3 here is CASSPGALQETQYF. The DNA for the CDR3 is TGCGCCAGCAGCCCAGGAGCTCTACAAGAGACCCAGTACTTC.

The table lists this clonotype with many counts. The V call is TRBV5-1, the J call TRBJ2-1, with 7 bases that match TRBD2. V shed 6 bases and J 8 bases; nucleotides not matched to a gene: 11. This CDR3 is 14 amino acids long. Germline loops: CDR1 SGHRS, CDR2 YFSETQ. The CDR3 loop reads CASTGLVSSDEQFF. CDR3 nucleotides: TGCGCCAGCACCGGACTAGTTTCTTCCGATGAGCAGTTCTTC. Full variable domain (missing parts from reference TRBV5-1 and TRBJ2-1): KAGVTQTPRYLIKTRGQQVTLSCSPISGHRSVSWYQQTPGQGLQFLFEYFSETQRNKGNFPGRFSGRQFSNSRSEMNVSTLELGDSALYLCASTGLVSSDEQFFGPGTRLTVL.

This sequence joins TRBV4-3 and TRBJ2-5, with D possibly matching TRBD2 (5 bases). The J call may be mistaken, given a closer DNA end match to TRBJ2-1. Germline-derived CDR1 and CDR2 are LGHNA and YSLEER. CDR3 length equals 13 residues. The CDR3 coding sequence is TGCGCCAGCAGCCAAACTAGAGAAGAGACCCAGTTCTTC. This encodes CASSQTREETQFF.

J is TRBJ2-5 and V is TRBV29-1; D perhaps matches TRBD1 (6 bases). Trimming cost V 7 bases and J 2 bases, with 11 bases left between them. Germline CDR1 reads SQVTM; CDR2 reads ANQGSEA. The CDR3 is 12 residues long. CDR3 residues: CSAGQRQETQYF. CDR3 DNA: TGCAGCGCCGGACAGAGACAAGAGACCCAGTACTTC.

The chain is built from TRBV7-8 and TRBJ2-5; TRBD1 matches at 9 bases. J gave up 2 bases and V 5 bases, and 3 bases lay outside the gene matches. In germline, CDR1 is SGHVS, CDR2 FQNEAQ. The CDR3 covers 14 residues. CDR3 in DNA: TGTGCCAGCAGCGCGACAGGGGGACAAGAGACCCAGTACTTC. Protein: CASSATGGQETQYF.

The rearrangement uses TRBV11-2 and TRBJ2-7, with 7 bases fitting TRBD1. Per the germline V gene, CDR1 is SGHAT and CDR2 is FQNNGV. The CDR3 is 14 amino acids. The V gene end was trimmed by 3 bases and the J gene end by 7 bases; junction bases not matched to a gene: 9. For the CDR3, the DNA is TGTGCCAGCAGCTTTTTTTCGACAGGGAGTGAGCAGTACTTC. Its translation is CASSFFSTGSEQYF.

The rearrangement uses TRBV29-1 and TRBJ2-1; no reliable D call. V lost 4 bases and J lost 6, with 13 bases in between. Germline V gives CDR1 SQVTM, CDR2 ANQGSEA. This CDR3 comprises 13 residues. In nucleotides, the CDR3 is TGCAGCGTTGGGTTACTTGCGACCAATGAGCAGTTCTTC. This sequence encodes CSVGLLATNEQFF.

CDR3 in amino acids: CASSQDNWGGRTEAFF. The CDR3 region has the DNA TGCGCCAGCAGCCAAGATAATTGGGGGGGGAGGACTGAAGCTTTCTTT. The chain recombines TRBV4-3 with TRBJ1-1; TRBD1 is a possible D gene (5 bases). Trimming pared 0 bases from V and 5 bases from J, leaving 16 bases between. The germline V gene encodes CDR1 LGHNA and CDR2 YSLEER. This CDR3 comprises 16 residues.